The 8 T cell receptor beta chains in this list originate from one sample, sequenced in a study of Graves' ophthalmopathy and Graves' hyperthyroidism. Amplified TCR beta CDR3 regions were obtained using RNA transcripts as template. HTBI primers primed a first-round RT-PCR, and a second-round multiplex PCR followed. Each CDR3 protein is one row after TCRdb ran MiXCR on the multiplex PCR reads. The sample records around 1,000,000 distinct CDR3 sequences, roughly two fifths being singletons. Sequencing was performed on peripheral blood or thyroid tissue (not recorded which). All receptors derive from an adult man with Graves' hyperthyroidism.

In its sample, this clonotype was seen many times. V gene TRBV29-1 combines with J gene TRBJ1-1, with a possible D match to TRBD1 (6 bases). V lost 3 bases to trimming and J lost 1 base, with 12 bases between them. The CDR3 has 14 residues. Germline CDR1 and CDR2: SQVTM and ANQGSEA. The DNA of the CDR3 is TGCAGCGTTGAGGGGACACAGGGGAACACTGAAGCTTTCTTT. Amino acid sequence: CSVEGTQGNTEAFF.

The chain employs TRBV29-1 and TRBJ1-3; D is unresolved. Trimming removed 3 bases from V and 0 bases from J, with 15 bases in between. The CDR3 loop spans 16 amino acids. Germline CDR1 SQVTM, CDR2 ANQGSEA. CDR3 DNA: TGCAGCGTTGAGCTAGCGGGAACGAGCTCTGGAAACACCATATATTTT. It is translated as CSVELAGTSSGNTIYF.

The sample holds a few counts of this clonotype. For the CDR3, the DNA is TGCAGTGCACCGACACAGGGCTCTGGGGCCAACGTCCTGACTTTC. The encoded protein is CSAPTQGSGANVLTF. This chain uses TRBV20-1 with TRBJ2-6; weak D call: TRBD1 (6 bases). There are 15 residues in the CDR3. Trimming pared 6 bases from V and 0 bases from J, leaving 12 bases between. Germline V gene sequence: CDR1 DFQATT, CDR2 SNEGSKA (reference sequence).

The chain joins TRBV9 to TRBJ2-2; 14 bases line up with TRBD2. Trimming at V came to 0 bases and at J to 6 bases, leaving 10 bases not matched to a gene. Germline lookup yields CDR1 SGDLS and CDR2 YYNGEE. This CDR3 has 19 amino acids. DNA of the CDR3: TGTGCCAGCAGCGTAGCTACCGGGACTAGCGGGGGAAGGTCCGGGGAGCTGTTTTTT. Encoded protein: CASSVATGTSGGRSGELFF. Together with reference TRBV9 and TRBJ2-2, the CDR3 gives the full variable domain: DSGVTQTPKHLITATGQRVTLRCSPRSGDLSVYWYQQSLDQGLQFLIQYYNGEERAKGNILERFSAQQFPDLHSELNLSSLELGDSALYFCASSVATGTSGGRSGELFFGEGSRLTVL.

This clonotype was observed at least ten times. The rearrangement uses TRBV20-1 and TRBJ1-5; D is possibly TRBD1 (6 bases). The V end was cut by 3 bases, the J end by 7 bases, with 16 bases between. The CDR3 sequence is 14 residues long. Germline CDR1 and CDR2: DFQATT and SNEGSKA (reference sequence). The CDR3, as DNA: TGCAGTGCTAGCGTAGACAGGCTTAGCCAGCCCCAGCATTTT. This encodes CSASVDRLSQPQHF.

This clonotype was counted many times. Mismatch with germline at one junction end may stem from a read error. The DNA for the CDR3 is TGCGCCAGCAGCCCCCGCCAGAACACTGAAGCTTTCTTT. This gives the protein CASSPRQNTEAFF. The genes are TRBV12-3 or TRBV12-4 and TRBJ1-1, with unresolved D. The CDR3 runs to 13 residues.

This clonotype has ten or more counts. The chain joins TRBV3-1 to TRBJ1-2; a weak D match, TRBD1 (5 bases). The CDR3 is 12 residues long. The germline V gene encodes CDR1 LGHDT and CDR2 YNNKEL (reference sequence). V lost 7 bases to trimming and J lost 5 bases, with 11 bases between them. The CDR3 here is CASTTGGYGYTF. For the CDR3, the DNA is TGTGCCAGCACCACGGGGGGGTATGGCTACACCTTC.

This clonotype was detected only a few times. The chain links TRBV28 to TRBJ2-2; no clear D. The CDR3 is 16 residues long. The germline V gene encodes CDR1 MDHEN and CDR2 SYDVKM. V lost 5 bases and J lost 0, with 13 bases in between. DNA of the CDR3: TGTGCCAGCAGTAACCTGGGTTTACCGAACACCGGGGAGCTGTTTTTT. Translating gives CASSNLGLPNTGELFF.